The present TCR beta chain was sequenced within a study of OX40 agonist ivuxolimab in advanced cancers. Turning to the study itself: Ivuxolimab doses were 0.01, 0.1, 0.3, 1.5, 3 or 10 mg/kg every 2 weeks. Study findings and constraints: Relative to CD4+ cells, CD8+ T cells on average had more expanded clones. Among the nonresponders, some also had low normalized T-cell clonal expansion.

The method was immunoSEQ multiplex PCR; TCRdb's version includes in-frame clones alone and lacks a portion of them. The data show some 25,000 clones, roughly 85% seen once. The sampling schedule covered blood at baseline, cycle 4 day 1, and cycle 7 day 1. The CDR3 length is 14 residues. Looked up from germline, CDR1 is SGHNT and CDR2 is YYREEE (reference sequence). Trimming took 3 bases from V and 4 from J; bases not matched to a gene: 6. As for this clone: Antigen unknown.

This sequence originates from an adult with an advanced solid tumor such as melanoma, head and neck, liver or kidney cancer. The specimen was CD4+ or CD8+ T cells sorted from blood, collected in a trial of the OX40 agonist ivuxolimab. The rearrangement links TRBV5-4 to TRBJ1-1; 7 bases align to TRBD1. The CDR3 loop reads CASSSDRVGTEAFF. The CDR3 coding sequence is TGTGCCAGCAGCTCAGACAGGGTGGGCACTGAAGCTTTCTTT.